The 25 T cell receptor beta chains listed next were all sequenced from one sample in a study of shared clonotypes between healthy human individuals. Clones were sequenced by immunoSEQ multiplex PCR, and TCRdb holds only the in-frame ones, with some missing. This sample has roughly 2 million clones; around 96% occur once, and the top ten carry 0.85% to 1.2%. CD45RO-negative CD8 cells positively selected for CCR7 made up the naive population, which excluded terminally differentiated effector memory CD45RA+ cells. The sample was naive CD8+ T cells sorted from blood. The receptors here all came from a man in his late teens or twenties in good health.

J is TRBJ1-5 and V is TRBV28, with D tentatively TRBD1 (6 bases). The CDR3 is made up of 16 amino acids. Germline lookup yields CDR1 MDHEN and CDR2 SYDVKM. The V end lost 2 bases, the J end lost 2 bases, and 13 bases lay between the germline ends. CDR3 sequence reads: CASSLRQVSGNQPQHF. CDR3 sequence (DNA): TGTGCCAGCAGTTTACGACAGGTTAGCGGCAATCAGCCCCAGCATTTT.

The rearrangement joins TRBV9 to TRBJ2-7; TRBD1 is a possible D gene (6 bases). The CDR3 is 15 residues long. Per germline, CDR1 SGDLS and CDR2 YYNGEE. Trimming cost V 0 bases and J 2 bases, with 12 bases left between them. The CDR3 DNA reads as TGTGCCAGCAGCGTAGAAGGCAGGGGAACCTACGAGCAGTACTTC. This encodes CASSVEGRGTYEQYF.

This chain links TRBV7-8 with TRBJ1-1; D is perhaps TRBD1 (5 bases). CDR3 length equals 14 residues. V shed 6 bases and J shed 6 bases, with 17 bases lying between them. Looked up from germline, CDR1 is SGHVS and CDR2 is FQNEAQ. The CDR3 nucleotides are TGTGCCAGCAGGTTCCAGGGCGGGAGCCCTGAAGCTTTCTTT. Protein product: CASRFQGGSPEAFF.

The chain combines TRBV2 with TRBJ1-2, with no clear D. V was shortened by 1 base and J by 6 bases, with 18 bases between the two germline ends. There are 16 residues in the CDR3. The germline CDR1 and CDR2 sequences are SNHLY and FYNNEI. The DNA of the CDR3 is TGTGCCAGCAGTGAAGATGGCAGCCATCGGGAGAATGGCTACACCTTC. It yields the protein CASSEDGSHRENGYTF.

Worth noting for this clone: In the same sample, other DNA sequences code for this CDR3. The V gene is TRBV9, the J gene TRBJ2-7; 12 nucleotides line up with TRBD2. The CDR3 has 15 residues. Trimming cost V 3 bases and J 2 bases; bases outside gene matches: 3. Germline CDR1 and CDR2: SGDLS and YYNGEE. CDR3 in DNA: TGTGCCAGCAGCGCCGGACTAGCGGGAACCTACGAGCAGTACTTC. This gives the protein CASSAGLAGTYEQYF.

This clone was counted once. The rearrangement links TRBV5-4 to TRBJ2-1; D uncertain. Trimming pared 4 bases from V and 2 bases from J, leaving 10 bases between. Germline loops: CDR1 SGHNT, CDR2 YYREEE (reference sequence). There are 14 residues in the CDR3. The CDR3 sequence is CASSTDGPYNEQFF. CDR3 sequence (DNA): TGTGCCAGCAGCACTGATGGGCCCTACAATGAGCAGTTCTTC.

CDR3 in amino acids: CASSLENRATGELFF. CDR3 nucleotides: TGTGCCAGCAGCTTGGAAAACAGGGCCACCGGGGAGCTGTTTTTT. The genes are TRBV5-4 and TRBJ2-2; the D gene is possibly TRBD1 (6 bases). The CDR3 sequence is 15 residues long. The germline V gene encodes CDR1 SGHNT and CDR2 YYREEE (reference sequence). Trimming stripped 0 bases from V and 4 bases from J, with 10 bases between.

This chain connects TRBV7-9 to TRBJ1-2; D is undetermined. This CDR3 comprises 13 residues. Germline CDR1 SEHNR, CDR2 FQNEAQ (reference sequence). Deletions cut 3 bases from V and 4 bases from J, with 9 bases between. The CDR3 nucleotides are TGTGCCAGCAGCTTCCAGGACGGCTATGGCTACACCTTC. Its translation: CASSFQDGYGYTF.

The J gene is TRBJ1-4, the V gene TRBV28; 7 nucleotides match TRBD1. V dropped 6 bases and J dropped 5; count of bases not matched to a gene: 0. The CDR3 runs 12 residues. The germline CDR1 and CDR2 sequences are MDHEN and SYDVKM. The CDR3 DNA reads TGTGCCAGCAGACAGGGGAATGAAAAACTGTTTTTT. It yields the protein CASRQGNEKLFF.

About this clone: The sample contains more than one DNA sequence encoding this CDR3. This CDR3 reads CASSLAGGNQPQHF. DNA for the CDR3: TGTGCCAGCAGTTTAGCGGGGGGCAATCAGCCCCAGCATTTT. The rearrangement joins TRBV27 to TRBJ1-5; D is perhaps TRBD1 (5 bases). The germline gives CDR1 MNHEY, CDR2 SMNVEV (reference sequence). V lost 2 bases and J 2 bases, leaving 7 bases between the germline ends. The CDR3 has 14 amino acids.

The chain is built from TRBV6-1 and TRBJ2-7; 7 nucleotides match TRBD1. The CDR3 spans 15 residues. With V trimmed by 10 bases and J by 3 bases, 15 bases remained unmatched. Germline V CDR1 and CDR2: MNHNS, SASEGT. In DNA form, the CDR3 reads TGTGCCACCCAGACCCCGGGACAGATGAACTACGAGCAGTACTTC. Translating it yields CATQTPGQMNYEQYF.

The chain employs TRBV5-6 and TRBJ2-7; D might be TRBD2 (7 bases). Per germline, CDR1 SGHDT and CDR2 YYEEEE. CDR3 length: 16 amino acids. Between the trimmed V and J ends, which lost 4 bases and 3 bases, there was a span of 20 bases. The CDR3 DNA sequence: TGTGCCAGCAGCCTGGGGGGGACTTGGACAGTCTACGAGCAGTACTTC. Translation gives CASSLGGTWTVYEQYF.

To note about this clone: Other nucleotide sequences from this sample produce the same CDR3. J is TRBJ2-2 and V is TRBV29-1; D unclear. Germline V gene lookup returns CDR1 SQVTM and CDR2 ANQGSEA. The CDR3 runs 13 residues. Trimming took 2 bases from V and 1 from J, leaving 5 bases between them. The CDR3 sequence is CSVETRNTGELFF. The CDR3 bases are TGCAGCGTTGAAACTCGGAACACCGGGGAGCTGTTTTTT.

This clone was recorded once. The CDR3 region is CASTLDRGTDTQYF. The CDR3 region has the DNA TGCGCCAGCACGCTCGACAGGGGGACAGATACGCAGTATTTT. The chain is built from TRBV5-1 and TRBJ2-3; 9 bases align to TRBD1. Looked up from germline, CDR1 is SGHRS and CDR2 is YFSETQ. Trimming took 6 bases from V and 3 from J; bases not matched to a gene: 5. The CDR3 covers 14 residues.

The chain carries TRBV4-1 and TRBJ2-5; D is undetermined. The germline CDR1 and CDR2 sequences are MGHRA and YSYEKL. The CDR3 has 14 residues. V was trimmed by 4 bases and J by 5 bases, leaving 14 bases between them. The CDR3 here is CASSRESSRETQYF. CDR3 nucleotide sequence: TGCGCCAGCAGCCGTGAGTCCAGCCGGGAGACCCAGTACTTC.

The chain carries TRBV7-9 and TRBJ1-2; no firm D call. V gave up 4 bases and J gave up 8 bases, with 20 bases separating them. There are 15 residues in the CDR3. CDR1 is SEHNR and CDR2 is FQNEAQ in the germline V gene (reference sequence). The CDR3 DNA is TGTGCCAGCAGCTCATACCCCGACTTCTCTAAGGGCTACACCTTC. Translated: CASSSYPDFSKGYTF.

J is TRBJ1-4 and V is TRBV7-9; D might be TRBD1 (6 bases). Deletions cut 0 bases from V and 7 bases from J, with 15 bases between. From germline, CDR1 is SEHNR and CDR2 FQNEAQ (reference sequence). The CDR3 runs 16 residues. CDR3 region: CASSLARGPEREKLFF. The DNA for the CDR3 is TGTGCCAGCAGCTTAGCGCGGGGGCCAGAGCGTGAAAAACTGTTTTTT.

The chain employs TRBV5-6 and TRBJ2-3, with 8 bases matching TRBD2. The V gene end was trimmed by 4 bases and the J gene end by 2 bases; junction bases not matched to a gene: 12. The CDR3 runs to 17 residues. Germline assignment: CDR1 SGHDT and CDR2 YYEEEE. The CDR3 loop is CASSRQYLAGSTDTQYF. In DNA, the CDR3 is TGTGCCAGCAGCCGCCAGTACTTAGCGGGATCCACAGATACGCAGTATTTT.

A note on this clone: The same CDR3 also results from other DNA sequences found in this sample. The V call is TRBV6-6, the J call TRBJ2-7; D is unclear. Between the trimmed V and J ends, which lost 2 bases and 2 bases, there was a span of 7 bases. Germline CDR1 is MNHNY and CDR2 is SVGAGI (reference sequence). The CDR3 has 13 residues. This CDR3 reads CASSYGLTYEQYF. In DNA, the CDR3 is TGTGCCAGCAGTTACGGGTTAACCTACGAGCAGTACTTC.

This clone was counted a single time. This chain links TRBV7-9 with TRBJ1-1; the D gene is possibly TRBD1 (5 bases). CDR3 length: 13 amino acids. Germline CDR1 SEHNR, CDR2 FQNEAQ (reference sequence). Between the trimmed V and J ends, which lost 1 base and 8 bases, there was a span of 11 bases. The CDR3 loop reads CASSLVTATEAFF. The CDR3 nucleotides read TGTGCCAGCAGCTTAGTGACAGCCACCGAAGCTTTCTTT.

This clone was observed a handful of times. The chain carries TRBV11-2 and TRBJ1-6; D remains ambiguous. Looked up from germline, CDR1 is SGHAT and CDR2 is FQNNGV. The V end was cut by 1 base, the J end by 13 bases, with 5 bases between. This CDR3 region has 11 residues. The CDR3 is CASSLGGPLHF. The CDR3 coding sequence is TGTGCCAGCAGCTTAGGGGGTCCCCTCCACTTT.

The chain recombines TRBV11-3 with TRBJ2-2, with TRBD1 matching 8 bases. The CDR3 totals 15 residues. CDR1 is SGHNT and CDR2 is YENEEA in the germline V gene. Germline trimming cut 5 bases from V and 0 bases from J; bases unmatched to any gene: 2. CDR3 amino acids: CASSPDRANTGELFF. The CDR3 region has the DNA TGTGCCAGCAGCCCGGACAGGGCGAACACCGGGGAGCTGTTTTTT.

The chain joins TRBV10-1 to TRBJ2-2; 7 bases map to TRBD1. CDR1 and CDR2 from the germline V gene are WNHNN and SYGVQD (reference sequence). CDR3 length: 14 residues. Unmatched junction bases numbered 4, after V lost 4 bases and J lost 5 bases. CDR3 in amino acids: CASSVRTGTGELFF. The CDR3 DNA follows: TGCGCCAGCAGTGTCCGGACAGGTACCGGGGAGCTGTTTTTT.

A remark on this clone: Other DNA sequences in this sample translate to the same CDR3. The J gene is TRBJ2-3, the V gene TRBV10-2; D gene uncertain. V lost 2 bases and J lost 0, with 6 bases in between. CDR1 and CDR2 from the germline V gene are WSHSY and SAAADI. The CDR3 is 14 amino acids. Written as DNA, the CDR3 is TGCGCCAGCAGTGAGGTGTCGAGCACAGATACGCAGTATTTT. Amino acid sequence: CASSEVSSTDTQYF.

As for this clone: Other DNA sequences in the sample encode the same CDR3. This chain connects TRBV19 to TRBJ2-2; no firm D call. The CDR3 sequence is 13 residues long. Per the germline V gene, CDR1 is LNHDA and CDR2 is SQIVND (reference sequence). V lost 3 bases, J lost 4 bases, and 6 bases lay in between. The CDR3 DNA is TGTGCCAGTAGTATTGTCGGCACCGGGGAGCTGTTTTTT. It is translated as CASSIVGTGELFF.